What follows describes a single TCR beta chain. This clone was detected only a few times. The target of this receptor is not known. Qualities for individual bases were not recorded, and no much larger clone is one base off. The protocol used for the library was the immunoSEQ multiplex PCR assay. A mixture of 60 forward primers for TCR Vbeta segments and 13 reverse primers for TCR Jbeta segments was used in the multiplex PCR. Amplification of the CDR3 region of rearranged TCR beta genes was performed with a multiplex PCR assay on genomic DNA. The amplified TCR beta libraries were sequenced on the Illumina HiSeq System as 87-base-pair reads. Per the authors' processing: A later analysis counted about 80 million unique TCR beta chains across the 666 repertoires, and some 11 million of these chains were shared by at least two donors. Raw reads were error-corrected and collapsed into unique sequences with a nearest-neighbor algorithm that merged closely related sequences to remove PCR and sequencing errors. To assign V, D and J gene segments, CDR3 sequences were aligned to IMGT reference sequences. For a sequence to be retained, a match of at least six nucleotides was required to both a V gene segment and a J gene segment. Rearrangements were called productive when the CDR3 lacked stop codons and stayed in frame with V and J; all others were non-productive. Following IMGT convention, CDR3 was defined as the stretch from the second conserved V-encoded cysteine up to the conserved J-encoded phenylalanine. The earlier analysis of about 560 of the donors excluded any sequence lacking an unambiguous match to a single V gene segment. In an earlier analysis of several hundred of the donors, V segments were called functional above 56.7% productive rearrangements and were called segregating when the between-donor standard deviation exceeded 5%. A statistical classification framework was built to diagnose cytomegalovirus status from the catalog of TCR beta chain sequences. In a later analysis, V and J genes were assigned by comparing TCR nucleotide sequences against IMGT/GENE-DB human TR gene sequences. In a later analysis, CDR3 sequences and most-parsimonious VDJ recombination scenarios were assigned using the TCRdist pipeline. In a later analysis, each TCR beta chain was defined by its CDR3 amino acid sequence together with its V-gene family, and reads without a unique V-gene family were excluded. To address suspected cross-contamination and a sequencing artifact, a later analysis removed a few hundred highly shared, low-generation-probability nucleotide sequences. For each public chain, a later analysis derived a clonal expansion index from normalized ranks of inferred template counts within each repertoire. A later analysis computed generation probabilities with a VDJ recombination model fitted to out-of-frame rearrangements, and checked the results against IGoR. Hypergeometric tests were used in a later analysis to score TCR-TCR, TCR-HLA and TCR-CMV co-occurrence, with a repertoire-size bias correction applied to the TCR pairs. False discovery rates were estimated in a later analysis by permuting HLA or CMV assignments 20 times. A later analysis grouped co-occurring TCRs with DBSCAN, adding TCRdist sequence similarity when clustering within HLA-allele-positive subsets. Repertoires with fewer than 30,000 or more than 120,000 public chains, plus five repertoires with anomalous nucleotide sharing, were excluded from co-occurrence clustering. TCRdb's version of the immuneACCESS table is confined to in-frame rearrangements and falls short of the full clone set. An unresolved V gene accounts for under half of the shortfall where checked; the remainder is of unknown origin. D and trimming come from the DNA, and the V and J calls and clone size come from that table. This sample gives 200,000 to 250,000 clones in total; 77% of them show up just once. 2.7% of the sample is taken by the ten largest.

This entry belongs to a study of cytomegalovirus exposure and HLA in healthy donors (dated by TCRdb to between 2016 and 2019). About the investigation overall: An earlier analysis of roughly 570 of the donors reported 276 Gb of sequence data and 95 million to 130 million unique TCR beta sequences obtained from some 170 million T cells. Roughly 300 gigabases of sequencing data and around 85 million unique TCR sequences made up an early release that covered several hundred HLA-typed donors. The genetic ancestry cluster associated with self-reported Caucasian donors included around 76% of the roughly 360 genotyped donors. The aim of the study was to test whether cataloging public T cell receptors could identify signatures of past pathogen exposure. The study used immunosequencing to profile the T cell repertoires of approximately 690 subjects and linked those repertoires to cytomegalovirus serostatus. Along with the roughly 700-subject first cohort, a separate validation cohort of about 110 different subjects was used. The study combined high-throughput TCR immunosequencing, statistical association of individual TCRs with disease status, and machine learning to predict cytomegalovirus infection status. A later analysis re-analyzed previously published TCR beta repertoires from roughly 600 donors and added high-resolution HLA genotyping to study TCR occurrence patterns. The later analysis used no new phenotypic data to find candidate immune exposures, relying instead on TCR beta sequences and their occurrence across donors. In an earlier analysis of roughly 540 of the donors, high-throughput TCR beta sequencing was used to judge whether each TCR beta V gene segment behaved as functional or pseudogenic. Donor age, sex, ethnicity and CMV serostatus were compiled together with the repertoire data. Genome-wide SNP genotypes for about 65% of the roughly 700 donors were used in a later genetic analysis, which treated that subset as a discovery cohort. All discovery cohort repertoires had been generated using a single sequencing platform. HLA typing included class I and class II loci at four-digit resolution. The number of donors typed differed by locus, with roughly 629-640 for A, B, C, DRB1 and DQB1, around 560 for DQA1, 606 for DPA1, and some 440 for DPB1. Roughly five DR-DQ haplotypes were handled as single units for association and clustering, since linkage in the cohort was strong. Among some 410 genotyped donors of the cohort, an average of 235,054 unique TCR beta nucleotide sequences were sequenced per donor, 15% to 20% of them non-productive. General findings and caveats noted by the study authors: In an earlier analysis of several hundred of the donors, most TCR beta V segments were observed in productive rearrangements about 87% or about 30% of the time, broadly matching IMGT annotations. An association between a missense DCLRE1C variant and V-gene and J-gene trimming of TCR beta chains was found in a later genetic analysis and replicated in an independent cohort. A total of 150 or so TCR beta chains were listed by the study as associated with cytomegalovirus. When HLA alleles, especially DR and DQ, strongly co-occurred, attributing TCR associations to individual alleles was difficult. Some IMGT-functional V segments, including TRBV6-2 and TRBV6-3, could not be distinguished by the 87-base-pair reads and were therefore excluded. CMV serostatus was the only immune exposure information available for the cohort. Across donors, most TCR sequences were observed very rarely, whereas some public TCRs were present in many individuals. Cytomegalovirus status was reported to be diagnosed by the classifier with high specificity and sensitivity in both the original and validation cohorts. A later analysis found that HLA-associated TCR beta chains were more clonally expanded and had lower generation probabilities than equally common non-associated chains. According to a later analysis, parvovirus B19, influenza, CMV and Epstein-Barr virus appeared linked to several top co-occurrence clusters. Roughly uniform sequencing depth across donors was assumed in presence/absence analyses, although this assumption may not hold. In a later genetic analysis, fewer N-insertions in productive TCRs were reported among donors in an Asian-associated ancestry cluster than the approximately 630-donor mean. Because HLA typing was unavailable for some donors at each locus, only the typed subset was used in association tests. Most CMV-associated TCR beta chains appeared to be HLA-restricted in a later analysis, and the HLA associations seemed to be driven largely by CMV exposure. A further reported finding was that TCR beta sequences accurately predicted the HLA-A and HLA-B alleles for most subjects in the first cohort. This cohort had only TCR beta chains sequenced, and the lack of alpha or paired-chain data limited which features could be detected. Correlated functional status among segregating V segments might reflect linkage disequilibrium, but an unknown experimental factor could not be ruled out. According to the authors, the approach could potentially be generalized to other disease states and immunological phenotypes. About 15 rarely observed V segments, including chromosome 9 orphons, were excluded from the earlier analysis of approximately 500 of the donors because counts were too low. The sequencing pipeline was judged likely to have produced a cluster of highly shared sequence variants as a technical artifact. Specific HLA alleles were associated with 16,951 TCR beta sequences at a false discovery rate of 0.05 in a later analysis. In vitro tests confirmed that a few of the cytomegalovirus-associated TCR beta chains recognize cytomegalovirus antigens. According to a later analysis, TCR association rates differed among HLA loci, with DRB1 alleles showing the most associated TCRs and HLA-C alleles showing the fewest.

The cohort was made up of hundreds of healthy bone marrow donors. Cohort members were all nominally healthy when sampled, although unrecorded immune exposures were likely present. The donor was CMV seropositive and was included in the group of 250 to 350 seropositive cohort members. Every donor gave a peripheral blood sample, and the peripheral blood mononuclear cells from that sample were used for TCR beta sequencing. Genomic DNA was extracted from the blood cell samples with the Qiagen DNeasy Blood Extraction Kit. V and J lose 5 bases and 4 bases, and a span of 23 bases separates them. Measured from the cysteine to the phenylalanine, the CDR3 is 17 residues long. Only the CDR3 region is kept as DNA, spanning 51 bases read in frame from base 1. Looking up the germline V gene yields CDR1 SGHTA and CDR2 FQGNSA.

The V gene is TRBV7-2 and the J gene is TRBJ1-2; TRBD1 is a weak D gene call, 5 bases matching. The sequencing sample was made of PBMCs. The TCR sequence derives from a woman aged 60-75 years in good health and CMV-seropositive. In nucleotide form, the sequence is TGTGCCAGCAGCCACCGACTTGGTGGCGGGGGAAGCTATGGCTACACCTTC. It codes for CASSHRLGGGGSYGYTF.